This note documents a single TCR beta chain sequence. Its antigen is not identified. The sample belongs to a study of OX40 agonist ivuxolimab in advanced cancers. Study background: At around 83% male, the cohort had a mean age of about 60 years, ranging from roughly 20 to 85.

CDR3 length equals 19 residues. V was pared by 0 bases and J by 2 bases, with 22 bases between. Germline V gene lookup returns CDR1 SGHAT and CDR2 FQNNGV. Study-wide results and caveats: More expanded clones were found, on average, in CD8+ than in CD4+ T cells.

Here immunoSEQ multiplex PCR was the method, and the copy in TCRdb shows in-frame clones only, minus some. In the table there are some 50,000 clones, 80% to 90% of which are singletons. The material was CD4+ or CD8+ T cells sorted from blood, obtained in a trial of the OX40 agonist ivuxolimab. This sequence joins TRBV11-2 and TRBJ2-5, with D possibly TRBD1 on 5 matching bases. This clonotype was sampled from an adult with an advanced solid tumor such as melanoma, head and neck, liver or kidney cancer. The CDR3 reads CASSLDTTRQRTQQETQYF. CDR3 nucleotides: TGTGCCAGCAGCTTAGATACGACTCGGCAAAGGACACAGCAAGAGACCCAGTACTTC. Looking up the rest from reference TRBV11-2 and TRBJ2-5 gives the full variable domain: EAGVAQSPRYKIIEKRQSVAFWCNPISGHATLYWYQQILGQGPKLLIQFQNNGVVDDSQLPKDRFSAERLKGVDSTLKIQPAKLEDSAVYLCASSLDTTRQRTQQETQYFGPGTRLLVL.